The following is a T cell receptor (beta chain) sequence with its context. This sample is drawn from a study of technical replicates of blood from a handful of donors. Germline V CDR1 and CDR2: SGHVS, FQNEAQ. This CDR3 is built from 17 residues. V dropped 4 bases and J dropped 0 bases, with 15 bases sitting between them. The method was immunoSEQ multiplex PCR; TCRdb's version includes in-frame clones alone and lacks a portion of them. The table lists 70,000 to 85,000 clones, 90% to 95% of them singletons. The source of this sequence is a human donor in good health. Sequencing was done on a sample of T cells isolated from PBMCs. V and J are TRBV7-8 and TRBJ1-4; no clear D. The CDR3 is CASSSSRLPATNEKLFF. CDR3 bases: TGTGCCAGCAGCTCGAGTCGACTCCCTGCAACTAATGAAAAACTGTTTTTT. Based on the CDR3 plus reference TRBV7-8 and TRBJ1-4, the full variable domain is GAGVSQSPRYKVAKRGQDVALRCDPISGHVSLFWYQQALGQGPEFLTYFQNEAQLDKSGLPSDRFFAERPEGSVSTLKIQRTQQEDSAVYLCASSSSRLPATNEKLFFGSGTQLSVL.